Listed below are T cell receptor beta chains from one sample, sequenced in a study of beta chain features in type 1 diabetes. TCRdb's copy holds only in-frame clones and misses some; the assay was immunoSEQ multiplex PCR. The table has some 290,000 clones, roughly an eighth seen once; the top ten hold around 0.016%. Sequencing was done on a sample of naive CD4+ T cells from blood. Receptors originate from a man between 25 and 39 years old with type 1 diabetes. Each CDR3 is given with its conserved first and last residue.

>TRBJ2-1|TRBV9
CASSVEASGSRQFF
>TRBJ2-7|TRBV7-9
CASSFRDRASYEQYF
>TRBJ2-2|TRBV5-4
CASSFGSSNTGELFF
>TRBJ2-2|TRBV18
CASTLLLAGVTGELFF
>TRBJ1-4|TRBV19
CASSTTIADEKLFF
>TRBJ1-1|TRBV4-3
CASSQRRTGAEAFF
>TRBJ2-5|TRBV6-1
CASSGPTGRRGETQYF
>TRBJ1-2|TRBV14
CASSQDRRRGYTF
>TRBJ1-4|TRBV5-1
CASRTGQENEKLFF
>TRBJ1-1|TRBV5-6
CASSHTRSGDTEAFF
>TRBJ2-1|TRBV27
CASSALRSSYNEQFF
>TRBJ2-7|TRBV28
CASRKLAGGYEQYF
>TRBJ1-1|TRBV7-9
CASSLAQGGGAFF
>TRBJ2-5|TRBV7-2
CASSFSGGETQYF
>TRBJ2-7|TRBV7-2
CASSLGGGSYEQYF
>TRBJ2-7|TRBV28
CASGQGGYYEQYF
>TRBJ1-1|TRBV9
CASDRRGDTEAFF
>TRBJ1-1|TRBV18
CASSPPGRGSNTEAFF
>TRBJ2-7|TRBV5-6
CASSLWTTILSYEQYF
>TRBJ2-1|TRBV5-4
CASSSGTGVAEQFF
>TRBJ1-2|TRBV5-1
CASSILTGPAHGYTF
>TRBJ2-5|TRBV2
CASSPRDSSGGETQYF
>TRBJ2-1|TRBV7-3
CASSQDMPPMEQFF
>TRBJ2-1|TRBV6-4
CASSVSGGGYNEQFF
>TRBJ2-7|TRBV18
CASSPPSYLEQYF
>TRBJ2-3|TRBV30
CAWSAGVQITDTQYF
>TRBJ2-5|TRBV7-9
CASSLGDRNYETQYF
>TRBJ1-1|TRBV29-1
CSDQFHMNTEAFF
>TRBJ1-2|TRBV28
CASSLRLQGPGYTF
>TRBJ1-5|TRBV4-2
CASSPRTGRNQPQHF
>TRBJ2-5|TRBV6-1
CASSEESNLQETQYF
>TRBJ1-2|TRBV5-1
CASSWGGTALHYGYTF
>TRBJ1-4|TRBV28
CAIPGQGHEKLFF
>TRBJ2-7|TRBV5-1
CASSATDTGEQYF
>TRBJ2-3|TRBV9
CASSVAQITDTQYF
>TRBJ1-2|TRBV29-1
CSVVVSLGYTF
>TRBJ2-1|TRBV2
CASSFTSNEQFF
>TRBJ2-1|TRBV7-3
CASSLGQGKQFF
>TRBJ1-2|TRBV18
CASSPAQGPLYGYTF
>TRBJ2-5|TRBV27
CASSLASGRSQETQYF
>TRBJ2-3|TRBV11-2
CASSPRPNTGDTQYF
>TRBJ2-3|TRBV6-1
CASRTPGDGTDTQYF